The entry that follows covers one T cell receptor beta chain sequence. Trimming removed 3 bases at V and 6 bases at J, with 22 bases between. There are 17 residues in the CDR3. Germline values: CDR1 SGDLS, CDR2 YYNGEE. This table comes from immunoSEQ multiplex PCR, and its TCRdb copy is limited to in-frame clones, with some not included. Of approximately 76,000 clones listed, around 85% are singletons. The data were obtained in a study of OX40 agonist ivuxolimab in advanced cancers. Here the sequenced sample was CD4+ or CD8+ T cells sorted from blood, taken in a trial of the OX40 agonist ivuxolimab. The chain joins TRBV9 to TRBJ2-1, with a possible D match to TRBD2 (5 bases). The clonotype was recovered from an adult with an advanced solid tumor such as melanoma, head and neck, liver or kidney cancer. CDR3 DNA sequence: TGTGCCAGCAGCGCAAACCCCCGGAGGAGCGCCCTCAATGAGCAGTTCTTC. This sequence encodes CASSANPRRSALNEQFF.